The 4 T cell receptor beta chains given below trace back to one sample, sequenced in a study of cytomegalovirus exposure and HLA in healthy donors. 13 Jbeta primers and 60 Vbeta primers were used for the PCR. This table comes from immunoSEQ multiplex PCR, and its TCRdb copy is limited to in-frame clones, with some not included. The listing contains some 130,000 clones. Sequencing was performed on PBMCs. These receptor sequences come from a woman aged 40 to 50 in good health and CMV-seropositive.

The chain links TRBV27 to TRBJ1-5; 12 bases agree with TRBD1. V was clipped by 5 bases and J by 8 bases; unmatched bases: 4. CDR1 and CDR2 from the germline V gene are MNHEY and SMNVEV (reference sequence). The CDR3 runs 14 residues. The DNA of the CDR3 is TGTGCCAGCAGTCCCGGGACAGGGGGCGAGCCCCAGCATTTT. Translated, it gives CASSPGTGGEPQHF.

The rearrangement uses TRBV5-1 and TRBJ2-5; no firm D call. Germline CDR1 and CDR2: SGHRS and YFSETQ. V lost 6 bases to trimming and J lost 1 base, with 13 bases between them. CDR3 length equals 14 residues. CDR3 in DNA: TGCGCCAGCAAAGAATCAGGTACCCAAGAGACCCAGTACTTC. Protein: CASKESGTQETQYF.

The J gene is TRBJ2-7, the V gene TRBV7-8; 8 nucleotides line up with TRBD2. CDR3 length: 14 residues. V lost 2 bases, J lost 4 bases, and 4 bases stayed unmatched. Germline V lookup: CDR1 SGHVS, CDR2 FQNEAQ. The CDR3 DNA is TGTGCCAGCAGCTTAAGCGGGAGCGGTTACGAGCAGTACTTC. This translates into CASSLSGSGYEQYF.

This sequence joins TRBV19 and TRBJ2-1; 10 bases match TRBD1. The CDR3 consists of 16 residues. Trimming at V came to 3 bases and at J to 13 bases, leaving 15 bases not matched to a gene. Germline values: CDR1 LNHDA, CDR2 SQIVND (reference sequence). The DNA of the CDR3 is TGTGCCAGTAGTATTGGGGGGGACAGGGGTAACAATGGTCAGTTCTTC. This gives the protein CASSIGGDRGNNGQFF.